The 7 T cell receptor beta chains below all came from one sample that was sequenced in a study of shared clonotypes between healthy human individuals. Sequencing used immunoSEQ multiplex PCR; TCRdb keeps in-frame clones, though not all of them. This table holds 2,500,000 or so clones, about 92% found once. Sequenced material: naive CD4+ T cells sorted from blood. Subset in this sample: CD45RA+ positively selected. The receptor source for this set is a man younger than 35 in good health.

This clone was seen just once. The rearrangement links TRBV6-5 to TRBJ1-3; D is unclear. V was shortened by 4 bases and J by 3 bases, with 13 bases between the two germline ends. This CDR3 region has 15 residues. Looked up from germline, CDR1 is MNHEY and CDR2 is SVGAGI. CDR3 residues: CASSSGQTYGNTIYF. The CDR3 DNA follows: TGTGCCAGCAGTTCAGGCCAGACTTATGGAAACACCATATATTTT.

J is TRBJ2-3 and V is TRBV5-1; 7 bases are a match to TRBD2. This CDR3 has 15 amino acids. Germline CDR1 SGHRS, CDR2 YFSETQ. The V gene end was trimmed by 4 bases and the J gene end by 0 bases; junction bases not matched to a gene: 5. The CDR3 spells CASSRGGPSTDTQYF. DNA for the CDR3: TGCGCCAGCAGCCGCGGGGGACCTAGCACAGATACGCAGTATTTT.

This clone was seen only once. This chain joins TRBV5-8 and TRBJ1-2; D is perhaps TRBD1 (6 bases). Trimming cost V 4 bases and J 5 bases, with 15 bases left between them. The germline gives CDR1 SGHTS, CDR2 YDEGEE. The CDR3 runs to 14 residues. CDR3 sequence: CASSPDRSFYGYTF. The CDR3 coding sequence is TGTGCCAGCAGCCCGGACAGATCCTTTTATGGCTACACCTTC. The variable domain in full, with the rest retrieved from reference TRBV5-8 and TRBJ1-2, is EAGVTQSPTHLIKTRGQQATLRCSPISGHTSVYWYQQALGLGLQFLLWYDEGEERNRGNFPPRFSGRQFPNYSSELNVNALELEDSALYLCASSPDRSFYGYTFGSGTRLTVV.

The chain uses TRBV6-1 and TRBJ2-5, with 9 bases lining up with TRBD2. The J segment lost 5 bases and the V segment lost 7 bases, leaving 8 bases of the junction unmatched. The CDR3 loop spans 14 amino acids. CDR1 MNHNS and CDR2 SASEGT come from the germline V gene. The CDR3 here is CASNTQTSGETQYF. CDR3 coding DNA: TGTGCCAGCAACACTCAGACTAGCGGCGAGACCCAGTACTTC.

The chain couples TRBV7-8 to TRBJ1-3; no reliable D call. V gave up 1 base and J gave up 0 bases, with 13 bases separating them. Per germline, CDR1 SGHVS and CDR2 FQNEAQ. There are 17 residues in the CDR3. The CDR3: CASSLVQKGHSGNTIYF. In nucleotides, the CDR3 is TGTGCCAGCAGCTTAGTTCAAAAGGGCCACTCTGGAAACACCATATATTTT.

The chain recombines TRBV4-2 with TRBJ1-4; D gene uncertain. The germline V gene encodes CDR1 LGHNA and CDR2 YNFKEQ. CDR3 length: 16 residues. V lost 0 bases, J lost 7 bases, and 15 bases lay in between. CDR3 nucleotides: TGTGCCAGCAGCCAAGATCCGGGTTTGCTAACTGAAAAACTGTTTTTT. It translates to CASSQDPGLLTEKLFF.

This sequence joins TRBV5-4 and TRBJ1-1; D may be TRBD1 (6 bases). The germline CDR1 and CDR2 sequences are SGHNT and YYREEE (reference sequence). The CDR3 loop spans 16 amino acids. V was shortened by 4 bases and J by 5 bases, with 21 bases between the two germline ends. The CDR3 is CASSPNRVGAGTEAFF. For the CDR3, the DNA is TGTGCCAGCAGCCCAAACAGGGTCGGGGCAGGGACTGAAGCTTTCTTT.